Listed here are 23 T cell receptor beta chains from one sample, sequenced in a study of control samples from healthy donors and cancer patients. The protocol was immunoSEQ multiplex PCR, while the TCRdb copy is restricted to in-frame clones and leaves out a portion. The sample lists roughly 120,000 clones, about 95% occurring once. Source material: blood. All receptors come from a man aged 25-45 years in good health.

The chain is built from TRBV19 and TRBJ2-6; no clear D gene. The CDR3 is made up of 15 amino acids. The ends were cut back, 5 bases at V and 0 bases at J, with 8 bases in the middle. Germline-derived CDR1 and CDR2 are LNHDA and SQIVND (reference sequence). The CDR3 DNA sequence: TGTGCCAGTAGTCTTATCAGCTCTGGGGCCAACGTCCTGACTTTC. Translation: CASSLISSGANVLTF.

The chain employs TRBV7-9 and TRBJ1-5; 8 bases are a match to TRBD1. CDR1 and CDR2 from the germline V gene are SEHNR and FQNEAQ (reference sequence). The CDR3 has 17 residues. Trimming at V came to 5 bases and at J to 0 bases, leaving 9 bases not matched to a gene. The CDR3 bases are TGTGCCAGCAGCACTGGACAGGGACCAAATAGCAATCAGCCCCAGCATTTT. The encoded protein is CASSTGQGPNSNQPQHF.

The chain recombines TRBV5-5 with TRBJ2-5; TRBD2 agrees at 13 bases. The V gene end was trimmed by 5 bases and the J gene end by 2 bases; junction bases not matched to a gene: 15. CDR3 length: 19 residues. In germline, CDR1 is SGHKS, CDR2 YYEKEE (reference sequence). The CDR3 sequence: CASRKTSGGEPIRQETQYF. The CDR3 DNA reads as TGTGCCAGCAGGAAAACTAGCGGGGGGGAACCAATAAGACAAGAGACCCAGTACTTC.

The chain recombines TRBV4-3 with TRBJ2-2; no clear D. Between the trimmed V and J ends, which lost 0 bases and 5 bases, there was a span of 16 bases. The germline gives CDR1 LGHNA, CDR2 YSLEER. The CDR3 has 17 amino acids. The DNA for the CDR3 is TGCGCCAGCAGCCAAGACTTAAACCAGCGACGAACCGGGGAGCTGTTTTTT. Translated: CASSQDLNQRRTGELFF.

The chain is built from TRBV5-4 and TRBJ1-1; D gene unclear. V lost 0 bases to trimming and J lost 11 bases, with 14 bases between them. This CDR3 region has 13 residues. Germline V CDR1 and CDR2: SGHNT, YYREEE (reference sequence). The CDR3 DNA reads TGTGCCAGCAGCTTGGCCACCGGGAACGGGGCTTTCTTT. This codes for CASSLATGNGAFF.

The J gene is TRBJ1-5, the V gene TRBV7-9; TRBD1 is a possible D gene (6 bases). Germline CDR1 is SEHNR and CDR2 is FQNEAQ (reference sequence). The CDR3 loop spans 14 amino acids. The V and J ends lost 6 bases and 3 bases respectively, with 12 bases between them. The CDR3 DNA is TGTGCCAGCAGTCCACAGGGTGACAATCAGCCCCAGCATTTT. Its protein product is CASSPQGDNQPQHF.

V is TRBV12-3 or TRBV12-4 and J is TRBJ1-1, with 7 bases fitting TRBD1. The CDR3 is 13 amino acids. V shed 9 bases and J 4 bases; nucleotides not matched to a gene: 8. This chain's CDR3 is CASGYRGTTEAFF. CDR3 DNA sequence: TGTGCCAGTGGATACAGGGGAACCACTGAAGCTTTCTTT.

The chain carries TRBV18 and TRBJ1-5, with 12 bases that match TRBD1. The CDR3 sequence is 16 residues long. Germline V lookup: CDR1 KGHSH, CDR2 LQKENI. Trimming removed 6 bases from V and 7 bases from J; junction bases left unmatched: 10. The CDR3 bases are TGTGCCAGCTCGATGGGGACAGGGGGCGTCGGACAGCCCCAGCATTTT. It encodes CASSMGTGGVGQPQHF.

The V call is TRBV3-1 (or the pseudogene TRBV3-2), the J call TRBJ2-7; 8 bases line up with TRBD1. The CDR3 length is 18 residues. Germline V gene lookup returns CDR1 LGHDT and CDR2 YNNKEL (reference sequence). V shed 3 bases, J shed 2 bases, and the junction held 15 bases outside the gene matches. CDR3 nucleotide sequence: TGTGCCAGCAGCCATCCGACATCGGGACAGGCTTTCACCTACGAGCAGTACTTC. Translating it yields CASSHPTSGQAFTYEQYF.

This chain links TRBV24-1 with TRBJ1-2; D gene uncertain. Deletions cut 6 bases from V and 0 bases from J, with 10 bases between. The CDR3 sequence is 14 residues long. Germline-derived CDR1 and CDR2 are KGHDR and SFDVKD. CDR3 nucleotides: TGTGCCACCAGTCCCCTCAGCCCTAACTATGGCTACACCTTC. It translates to CATSPLSPNYGYTF.

V is TRBV27 and J is TRBJ2-2; either TRBD1 or TRBD2 may supply D (5 bases each). This CDR3 comprises 19 residues. The germline V gene has CDR1 MNHEY and CDR2 SMNVEV (reference sequence). V was pared by 1 base and J by 4 bases, with 22 bases between. The CDR3 DNA sequence: TGTGCCAGCAGTTTATTGGGCCCGGGACCCATGGCTATCACCGGGGAGCTGTTTTTT. Protein sequence: CASSLLGPGPMAITGELFF.

The chain has TRBV6-2 or TRBV6-3 and TRBJ2-6; D is ambiguous. The CDR3 spans 13 residues. Germline V gene lookup returns CDR1 MNHEY and CDR2 SVGEGT. V lost 7 bases and J 3 bases, leaving 7 bases between the germline ends. DNA of the CDR3: TGTGCCAGCAACCCAATTGGGGCCAACGTCCTGACTTTC. Translated: CASNPIGANVLTF.

In its sample, this clone was seen once. The chain is built from TRBV30 and TRBJ2-2; the D gene could be TRBD1 or TRBD2 (6 bases each). The germline V gene encodes CDR1 GTSNPN and CDR2 SVGIG (reference sequence). Trimming took off 0 bases at V and 7 bases at J, with 15 bases between the two ends. This CDR3 is built from 15 residues. CDR3 DNA sequence: TGTGCCTGGAGTGTACGAGGGGGGCGATTCGGGGAGCTGTTTTTT. This sequence encodes CAWSVRGGRFGELFF.

V usage is TRBV12-3 or TRBV12-4 and J usage is TRBJ2-5; D is undetermined. With 5 bases removed from V and 0 bases from J, the gap between germline ends came to 7 bases. This CDR3 is 13 amino acids long. The CDR3 DNA sequence: TGTGCCAGCAGTGCGCCGTACCAAGAGACCCAGTACTTC. It yields the protein CASSAPYQETQYF.

This chain joins TRBV5-4 and TRBJ1-2; possibly TRBD1 for D (6 bases). CDR3 size: 15 residues. Trimming cost V 4 bases and J 5 bases, with 18 bases left between them. CDR1 and CDR2 (germline): SGHNT, YYREEE (reference sequence). The CDR3 is CASSGTGHSLYGYTF. For the CDR3, the DNA is TGTGCCAGCAGCGGAACGGGACACAGCTTATATGGCTACACCTTC.

Here the CDR3 reads CASSWRRTGVNNSPLHF. The CDR3 region has the DNA TGTGCCAGCAGCTGGAGGAGGACAGGGGTTAATAATTCACCCCTCCACTTT. The chain links TRBV5-6 to TRBJ1-6, with TRBD1 matching over 9 bases. This CDR3 contains 17 residues. V shed 3 bases, J shed 5 bases, and the junction held 9 bases outside the gene matches. Germline V gene sequence: CDR1 SGHDT, CDR2 YYEEEE.

This chain links TRBV7-2 with TRBJ1-2; no clear D. The CDR3 has 14 residues. Per germline, CDR1 SGHTA and CDR2 FQGNSA. Trimming took off 5 bases at V and 2 bases at J, with 12 bases between the two ends. CDR3 DNA: TGTGCCAGCAGCCCGCCCAACTCGAACTATGGCTACACCTTC. Amino acids: CASSPPNSNYGYTF.

The rearrangement links TRBV6-6 to TRBJ1-6, with D maybe TRBD1 (5 bases). CDR1 is MNHNY and CDR2 is SVGAGI in the germline V gene (reference sequence). CDR3 length: 15 residues. V was trimmed by 0 bases and J by 7 bases, leaving 10 bases between them. For the CDR3, the DNA is TGTGCCAGCAGTTACTCGGGCAGGGTGAATTCACCCCTCCACTTT. This sequence encodes CASSYSGRVNSPLHF.

V usage is TRBV20-1 and J usage is TRBJ2-7, with a weak D call TRBD1 (6 bases). CDR1 is DFQATT, CDR2 SNEGSKA, per germline (reference sequence). V gave up 3 bases and J gave up 2 bases, with 11 bases separating them. The CDR3 totals 13 residues. DNA for the CDR3: TGCAGTGCTAGTAGGACAGCTACCTACGAGCAGTACTTC. It translates to CSASRTATYEQYF.

The DNA of the CDR3 is TGTGCCAGCACCCTAAGGGACGCAACTAATGAAAAACTGTTTTTT. Its protein product is CASTLRDATNEKLFF. The rearrangement joins TRBV6-6 to TRBJ1-4; maybe TRBD1 (5 bases). Germline V lookup: CDR1 MNHNY, CDR2 SVGAGI (reference sequence). V shed 7 bases and J shed 0 bases, with 12 bases lying between them. This CDR3 contains 15 residues.

V gene TRBV7-9 combines with J gene TRBJ1-4; the match to TRBD1 covers 11 bases. Germline trimming cut 5 bases from V and 0 bases from J; bases unmatched to any gene: 8. Germline assignment: CDR1 SEHNR and CDR2 FQNEAQ (reference sequence). The CDR3 spans 18 residues. This CDR3 is CASSPGQGAPATNEKLFF. CDR3 DNA sequence: TGTGCCAGCAGCCCAGGACAGGGGGCCCCTGCAACTAATGAAAAACTGTTTTTT.

The chain recombines TRBV18 with TRBJ2-1, with D tentatively TRBD2 (6 bases). The CDR3 runs to 15 residues. The V gene lost 3 bases and the J gene lost 6 bases, with 15 bases spanning the gap. Germline V gives CDR1 KGHSH, CDR2 LQKENI. CDR3 nucleotides: TGTGCCAGCTCACCGGGCGGGACTGGACTCAATGAGCAGTTCTTC. Its protein product is CASSPGGTGLNEQFF.

V gene TRBV10-3 combines with J gene TRBJ1-1; D is unclear. V was cut by 6 bases and J by 2 bases, with 7 bases left in between. CDR3 length: 12 amino acids. Per germline, CDR1 ENHRY and CDR2 SYGVKD. The CDR3 protein is CAISELNTEAFF. The CDR3 DNA reads as TGTGCCATCAGCGAACTAAACACTGAAGCTTTCTTT.